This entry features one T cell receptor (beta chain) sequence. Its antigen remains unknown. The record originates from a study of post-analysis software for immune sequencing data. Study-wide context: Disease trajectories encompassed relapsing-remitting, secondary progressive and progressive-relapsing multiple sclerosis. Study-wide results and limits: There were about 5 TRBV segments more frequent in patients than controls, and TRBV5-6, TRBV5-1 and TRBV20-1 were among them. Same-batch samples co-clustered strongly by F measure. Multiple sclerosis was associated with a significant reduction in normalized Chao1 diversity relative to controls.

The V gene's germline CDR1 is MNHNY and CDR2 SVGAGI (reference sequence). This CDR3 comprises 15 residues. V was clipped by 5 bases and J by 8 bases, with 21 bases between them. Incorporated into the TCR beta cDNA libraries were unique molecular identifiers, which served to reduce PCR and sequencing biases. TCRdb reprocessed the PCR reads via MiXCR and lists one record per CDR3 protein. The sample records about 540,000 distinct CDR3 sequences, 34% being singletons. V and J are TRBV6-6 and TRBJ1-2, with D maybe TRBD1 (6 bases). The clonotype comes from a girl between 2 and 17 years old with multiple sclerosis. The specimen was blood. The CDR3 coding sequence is TGTGCCAGCAGTCTCCGGGGGGCGCCGGGTTTAGGCTACACCTTC. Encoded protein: CASSLRGAPGLGYTF.